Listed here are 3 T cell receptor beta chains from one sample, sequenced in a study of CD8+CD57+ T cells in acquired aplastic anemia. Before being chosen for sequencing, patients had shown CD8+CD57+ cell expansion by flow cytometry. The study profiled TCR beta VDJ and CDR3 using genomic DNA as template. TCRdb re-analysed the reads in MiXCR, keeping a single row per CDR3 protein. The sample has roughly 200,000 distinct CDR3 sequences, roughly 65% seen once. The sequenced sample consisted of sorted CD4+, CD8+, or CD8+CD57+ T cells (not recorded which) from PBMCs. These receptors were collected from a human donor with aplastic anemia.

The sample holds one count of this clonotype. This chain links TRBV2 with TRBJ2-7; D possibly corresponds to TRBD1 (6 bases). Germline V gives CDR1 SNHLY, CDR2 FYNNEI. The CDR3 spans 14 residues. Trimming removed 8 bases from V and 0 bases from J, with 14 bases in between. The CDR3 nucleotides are TGTGCCAGCGGAGTCGGCAGGGGCTCCTACGAGCAGTACTTC. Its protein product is CASGVGRGSYEQYF.

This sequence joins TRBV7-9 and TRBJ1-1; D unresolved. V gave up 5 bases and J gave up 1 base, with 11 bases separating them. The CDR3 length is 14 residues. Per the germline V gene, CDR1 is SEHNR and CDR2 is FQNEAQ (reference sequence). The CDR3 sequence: CASSQPAENTEAFF. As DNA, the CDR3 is TGTGCCAGCAGCCAACCCGCGGAGAACACTGAAGCTTTCTTT.

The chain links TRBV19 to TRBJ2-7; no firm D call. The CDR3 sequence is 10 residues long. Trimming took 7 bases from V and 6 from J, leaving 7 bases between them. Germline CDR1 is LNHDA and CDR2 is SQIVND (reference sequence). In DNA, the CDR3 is TGTGCCAGTAAGGCCTTCGAGCAGTACTTC. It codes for CASKAFEQYF.